This T cell receptor beta chain was identified in a study of blood T cells in healthy people across ages. The overall study: With template switching, about one barcoded beta molecule was captured per two T cells.

Every donor contributed 7.5 to 10 milliliters of peripheral blood by blood draw. Broader study findings: Compared with aged donors, long-lived donors showed fewer expanded clones, suggesting selection.

Germline V gene data show CDR1 as SGHTA and CDR2 as FQGNSA. V was shortened by 4 bases and J by 9 bases, with 13 bases between the two germline ends. The CDR3 extends over 12 amino acids. Primed by a sample-barcoded 5' primer and a J-beta primer mix, a second PCR proceeded for about 7 to 12 cycles. A single record per CDR3 protein comes from TCRdb applying MiXCR to the 5' RACE reads. This table has under 2,000,000 distinct CDR3 sequences, about 50% appearing once. Of note for this clonotype: Its target is not known.

Sequencing was carried out using blood. The chain links TRBV7-2 to TRBJ2-7, with D unclear. This sequence originates from a woman aged 40 to 50 in good health. Here the CDR3 DNA reads TGTGCCAGCAGCTCCCCTCCAGTGGGGCAGTACTTC. As protein: CASSSPPVGQYF.